This TCR beta chain was found in a study of immune evolution from preneoplasia to lung adenocarcinoma. Study-wide context: HLA loss of heterozygosity: about 7% AIS, under 19% MIA, around 35% ADC, none AAH. Study outcomes and limitations: Later-stage lesions seemingly showed higher T cell density and diversity than normal lung. Compared with EGFR-mutant or double wild-type lesions, KRAS-mutant nodules were more clonal.

After pathologic assessment, macro-dissection selected premalignant or tumor cells for extraction. Data came from immunoSEQ multiplex PCR; TCRdb stores just in-frame clones and leaves some out. The table lists 6,000 or so clones, about 81% of them singletons. The CDR3 runs 16 residues. V gave up 0 bases and J gave up 3 bases, with 15 bases separating them. CDR1 and CDR2 (germline): SGHAT, FQNNGV. This clone showed up just a few times. Its antigen is currently unknown. The chain is built from TRBV11-2 and TRBJ2-7, with a possible D match to TRBD2 (5 bases). The clonotype originates from a person between 50 and 60 years old with lung adenocarcinoma. The sequencing sample was made of FFPE invasive lung adenocarcinoma tissue. The CDR3, as DNA: TGTGCCAGCAGCTTAGAAGAGGCGGGTACGAACTACGAGCAGTACTTC. Its protein is CASSLEEAGTNYEQYF.